This T cell receptor beta chain was sequenced in a study of beta chain features in type 1 diabetes. Whole-study context: Researchers looked at over 100,000,000 sorted cells across all samples. Study-level results: Shortening that was moderate but significant affected the TCRB CDR3s of Type 1 diabetes patients in all four CD4+ subsets. Sequencing the cDNA could make cells with high TCR expression show up more than they should. For type 1 diabetes patients, VDJ junctions showed fewer insertions and more deletions.

CDR1 and CDR2 (germline): SGHNT, YENEEA. Trimming stripped 5 bases from V and 3 bases from J, with 20 bases between. The CDR3 runs 16 residues. Since all of the isolated RNA was reverse transcribed, expressed TCRB transcripts were what got sequenced. TCRdb's table, derived via immunoSEQ multiplex PCR, lists solely in-frame clones and lacks some. The table records some 330,000 clones, approximately 12% of them present only once. Worth noting for this clone: Its antigen is unknown.

CD45RO/CCR7/CD25/CD127/CD95/CD27 staining was used to isolate CD4+ naive, central memory, regulatory and stem cell-like memory cells by sorting. This receptor was obtained from a woman younger than 35 with type 1 diabetes. Sequencing used naive CD4+ T cells from blood. V gene TRBV11-3 combines with J gene TRBJ2-7; D is undetermined. This chain's CDR3 is CASSPRGWVSLYEQYF. The DNA of the CDR3 is TGTGCCAGCAGCCCCCGAGGTTGGGTCTCCCTCTACGAGCAGTACTTC.